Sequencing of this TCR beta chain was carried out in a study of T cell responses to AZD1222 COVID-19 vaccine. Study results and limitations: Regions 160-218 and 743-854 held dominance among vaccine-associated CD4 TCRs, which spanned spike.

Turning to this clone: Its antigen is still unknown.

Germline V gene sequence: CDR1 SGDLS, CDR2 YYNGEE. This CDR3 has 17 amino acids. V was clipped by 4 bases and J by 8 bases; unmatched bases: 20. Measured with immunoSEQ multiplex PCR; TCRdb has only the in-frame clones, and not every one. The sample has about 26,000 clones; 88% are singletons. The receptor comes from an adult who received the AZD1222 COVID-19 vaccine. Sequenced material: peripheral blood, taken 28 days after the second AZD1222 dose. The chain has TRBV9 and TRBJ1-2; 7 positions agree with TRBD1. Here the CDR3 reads CASSMIPGQRPSGGYTF. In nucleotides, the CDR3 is TGTGCCAGCAGCATGATTCCGGGACAGAGACCGTCGGGAGGCTACACCTTC.